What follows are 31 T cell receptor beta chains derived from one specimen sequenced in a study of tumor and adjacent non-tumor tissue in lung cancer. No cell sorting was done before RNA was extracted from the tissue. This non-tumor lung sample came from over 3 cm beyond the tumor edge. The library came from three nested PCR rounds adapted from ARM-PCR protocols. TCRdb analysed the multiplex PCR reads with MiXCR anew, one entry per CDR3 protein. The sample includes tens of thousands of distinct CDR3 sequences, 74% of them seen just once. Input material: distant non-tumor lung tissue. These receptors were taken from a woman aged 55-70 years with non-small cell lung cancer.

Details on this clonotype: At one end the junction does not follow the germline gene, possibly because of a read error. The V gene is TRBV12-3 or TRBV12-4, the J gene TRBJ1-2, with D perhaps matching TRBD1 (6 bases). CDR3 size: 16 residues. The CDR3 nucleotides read TGTGTCAGCAGTTTGGACAGACAAGCAAACCTCTATGGCTACACCTTC. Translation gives CVSSLDRQANLYGYTF.

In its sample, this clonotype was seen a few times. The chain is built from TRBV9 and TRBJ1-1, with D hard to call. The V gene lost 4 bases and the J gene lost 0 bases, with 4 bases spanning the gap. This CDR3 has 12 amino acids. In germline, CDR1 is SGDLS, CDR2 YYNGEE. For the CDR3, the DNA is TGTGCCAGCAGCCCTCTGAACACTGAAGCTTTCTTT. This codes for CASSPLNTEAFF.

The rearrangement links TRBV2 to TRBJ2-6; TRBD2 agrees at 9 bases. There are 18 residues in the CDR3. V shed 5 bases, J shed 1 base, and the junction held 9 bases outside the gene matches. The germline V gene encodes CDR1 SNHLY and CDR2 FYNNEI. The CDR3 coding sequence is TGTGCCAGCAGTAACCGAGCGGGGGGCTTTTCTGGGGCCAACGTCCTGACTTTC. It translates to CASSNRAGGFSGANVLTF. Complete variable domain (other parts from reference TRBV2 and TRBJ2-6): EPEVTQTPSHQVTQMGQEVILRCVPISNHLYFYWYRQILGQKVEFLVSFYNNEISEKSEIFDDQFSVERPDGSNFTLKIRSTKLEDSAMYFCASSNRAGGFSGANVLTFGAGSRLTVL.

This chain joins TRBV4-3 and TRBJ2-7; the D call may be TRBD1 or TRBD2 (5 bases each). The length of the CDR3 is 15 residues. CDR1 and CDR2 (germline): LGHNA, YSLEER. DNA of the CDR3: TGCACCTTCAGCCAAGAAATAGCTGGGGGCTACGAGCAGTACTTC. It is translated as CTFSQEIAGGYEQYF.

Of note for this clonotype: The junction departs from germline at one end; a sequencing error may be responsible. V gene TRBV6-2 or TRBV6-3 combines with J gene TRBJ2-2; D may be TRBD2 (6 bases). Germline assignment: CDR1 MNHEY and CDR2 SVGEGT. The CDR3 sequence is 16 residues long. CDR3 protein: CTSSSERFGGTGEPFF. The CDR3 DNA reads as TGTACCAGCTCTTCTGAGCGGTTCGGAGGGACCGGGGAGCCGTTTTTT.

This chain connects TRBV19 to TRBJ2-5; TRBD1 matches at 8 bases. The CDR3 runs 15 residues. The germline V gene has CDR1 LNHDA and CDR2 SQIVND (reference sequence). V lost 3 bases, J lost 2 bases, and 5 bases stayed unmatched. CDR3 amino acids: CASSMGDRSQETQYF. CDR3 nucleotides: TGTGCCAGTAGTATGGGGGACAGGAGTCAAGAGACCCAGTACTTC.

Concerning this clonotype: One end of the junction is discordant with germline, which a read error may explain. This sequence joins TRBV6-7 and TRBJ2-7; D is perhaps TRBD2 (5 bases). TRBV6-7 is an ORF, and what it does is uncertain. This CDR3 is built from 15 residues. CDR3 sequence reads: CASSYSYTGYYEQYF. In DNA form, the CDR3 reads TGTGCCAGCAGTTACTCGTACACGGGGTACTACGAGCAATACTTC.

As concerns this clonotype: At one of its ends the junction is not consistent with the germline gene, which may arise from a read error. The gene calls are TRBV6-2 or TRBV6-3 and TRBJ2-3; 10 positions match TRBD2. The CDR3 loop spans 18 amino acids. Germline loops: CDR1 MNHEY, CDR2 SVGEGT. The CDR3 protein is CVSSYPPIAGGSIDTQYF. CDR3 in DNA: TGTGTCAGCAGTTACCCTCCAATAGCGGGGGGTTCAATAGATACGCAGTATTTT.

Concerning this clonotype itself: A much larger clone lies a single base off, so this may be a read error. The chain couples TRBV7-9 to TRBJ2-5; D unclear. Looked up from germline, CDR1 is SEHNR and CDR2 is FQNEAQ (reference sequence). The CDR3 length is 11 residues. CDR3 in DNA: TGTGCCAGGAGCTATAAAGAGACCCAGTACTTC. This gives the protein CARSYKETQYF.

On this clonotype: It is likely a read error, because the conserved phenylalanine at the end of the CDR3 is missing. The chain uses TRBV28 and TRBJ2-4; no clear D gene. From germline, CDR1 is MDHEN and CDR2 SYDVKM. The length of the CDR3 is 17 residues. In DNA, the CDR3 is TGTGCCAGCAGTTTATCCGACTCTGGAATAGCCATAAACATTCAGTACGTC. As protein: CASSLSDSGIAINIQYV.

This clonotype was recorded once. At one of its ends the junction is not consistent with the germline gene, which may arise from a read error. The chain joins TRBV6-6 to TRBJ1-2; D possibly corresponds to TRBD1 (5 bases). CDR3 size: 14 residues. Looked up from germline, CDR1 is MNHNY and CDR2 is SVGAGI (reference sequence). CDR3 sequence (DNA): TGTGCCATCAGTCAGAGGCAGGGTAACTATGACTACACCTTC. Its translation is CAISQRQGNYDYTF.

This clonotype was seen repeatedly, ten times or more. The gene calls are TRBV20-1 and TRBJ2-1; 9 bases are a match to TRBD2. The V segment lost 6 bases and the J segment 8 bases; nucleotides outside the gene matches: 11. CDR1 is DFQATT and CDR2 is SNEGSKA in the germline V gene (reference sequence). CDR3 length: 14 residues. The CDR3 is CSASAGGTLDEQFF. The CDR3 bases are TGCAGTGCCTCAGCGGGAGGTACGCTGGATGAGCAGTTCTTC.

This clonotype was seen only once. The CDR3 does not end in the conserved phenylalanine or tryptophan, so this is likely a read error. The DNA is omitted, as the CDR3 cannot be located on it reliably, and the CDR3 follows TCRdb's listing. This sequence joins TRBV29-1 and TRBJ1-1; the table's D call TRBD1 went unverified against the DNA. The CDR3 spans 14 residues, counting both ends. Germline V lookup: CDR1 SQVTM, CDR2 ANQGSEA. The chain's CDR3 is CSVAGTGGNTEAII.

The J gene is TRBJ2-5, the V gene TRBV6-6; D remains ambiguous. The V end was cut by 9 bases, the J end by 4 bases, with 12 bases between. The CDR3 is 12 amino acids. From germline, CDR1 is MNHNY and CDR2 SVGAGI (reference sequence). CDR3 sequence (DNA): TGTGCCAGGAGCGCGGTGCGAGAGACCCAGTACTTC. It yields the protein CARSAVRETQYF.

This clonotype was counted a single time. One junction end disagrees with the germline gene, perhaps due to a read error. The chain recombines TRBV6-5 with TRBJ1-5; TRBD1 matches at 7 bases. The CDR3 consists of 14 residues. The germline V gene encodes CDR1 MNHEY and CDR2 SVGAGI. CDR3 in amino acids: CAGSSDREHQPQHF. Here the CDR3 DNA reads TGTGCCGGCAGTTCTGACAGGGAGCATCAGCCCCAGCATTTT.

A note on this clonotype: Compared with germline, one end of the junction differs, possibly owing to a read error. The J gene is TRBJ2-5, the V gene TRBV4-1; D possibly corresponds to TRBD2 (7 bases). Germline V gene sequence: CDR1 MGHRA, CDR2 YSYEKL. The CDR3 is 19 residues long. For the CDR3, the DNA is TGCGTCAGCAGCCAAGAAGGCAGGAAGGATATCGGGGGGCATGAGACCCAGTACTTC. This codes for CVSSQEGRKDIGGHETQYF.

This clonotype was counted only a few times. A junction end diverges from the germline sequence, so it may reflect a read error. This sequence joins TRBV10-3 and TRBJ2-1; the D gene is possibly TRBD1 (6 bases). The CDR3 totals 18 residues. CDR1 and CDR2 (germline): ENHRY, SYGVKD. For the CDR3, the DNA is TGTGCCATCAGTGAGTCAGGGCGGGTAGGGAGAGGGGACAATGTGCAGTTCTTC. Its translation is CAISESGRVGRGDNVQFF.

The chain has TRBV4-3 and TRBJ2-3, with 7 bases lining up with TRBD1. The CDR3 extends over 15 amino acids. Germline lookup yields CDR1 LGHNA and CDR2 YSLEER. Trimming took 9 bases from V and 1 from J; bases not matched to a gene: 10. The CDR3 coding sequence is TGCGCCAGTAGCTCGGAGAGGGGGCGCACAGATACGCAGTATTTT. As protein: CASSSERGRTDTQYF.

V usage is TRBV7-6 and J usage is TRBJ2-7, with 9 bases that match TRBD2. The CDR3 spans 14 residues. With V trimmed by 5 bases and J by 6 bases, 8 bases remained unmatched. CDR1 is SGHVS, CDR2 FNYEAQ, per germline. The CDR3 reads CASSRGGGDREQYV. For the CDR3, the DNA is TGTGCCAGCAGCCGTGGCGGGGGGGACCGCGAGCAGTACGTC.

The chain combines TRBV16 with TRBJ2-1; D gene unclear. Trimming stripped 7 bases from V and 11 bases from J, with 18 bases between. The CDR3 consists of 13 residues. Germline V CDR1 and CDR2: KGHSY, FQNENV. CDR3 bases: TGTGCCAGCACAACTGATCTTTACAAAAAGCAGTTCTTC. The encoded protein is CASTTDLYKKQFF. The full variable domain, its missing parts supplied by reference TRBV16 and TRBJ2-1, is GEEVAQTPKHLVRGEGQKAKLYCAPIKGHSYVFWYQQVLKNEFKFLISFQNENVFDETGMPKERFSAKCLPNSPCSLEIQATKLEDSAVYFCASTTDLYKKQFFGPGTRLTVL.

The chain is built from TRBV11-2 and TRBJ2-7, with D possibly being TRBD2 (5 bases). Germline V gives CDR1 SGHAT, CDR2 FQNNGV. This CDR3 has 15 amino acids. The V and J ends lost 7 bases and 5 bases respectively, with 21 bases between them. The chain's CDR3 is CASNLALHSAHEQYF. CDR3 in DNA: TGTGCCAGCAACCTAGCCCTACACTCGGCACACGAGCAGTACTTC.

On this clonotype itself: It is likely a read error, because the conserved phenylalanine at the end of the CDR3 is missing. The CDR3 loop reads CASSLHLAGGYEQYL. Written as DNA, the CDR3 is TGTGCCAGCAGTTTACACTTGGCAGGGGGTTACGAGCAGTACCTC. The chain has TRBV28 and TRBJ2-7; 7 positions match TRBD1. The CDR3 extends over 15 amino acids. From germline, CDR1 is MDHEN and CDR2 SYDVKM. After removal of 2 bases from V and 4 bases from J, the junction contained 8 bases not matched to a gene.

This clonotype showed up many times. CDR3 DNA sequence: TGTGCCAGCAGTCTCGAGAAGGGGAGAGGCTACACCTTC. Encoded protein: CASSLEKGRGYTF. V gene TRBV28 combines with J gene TRBJ1-2; weak D call: TRBD1 (5 bases). The CDR3 extends over 13 amino acids. Trimming took off 5 bases at V and 8 bases at J, with 15 bases between the two ends. CDR1 and CDR2 from the germline V gene are MDHEN and SYDVKM.

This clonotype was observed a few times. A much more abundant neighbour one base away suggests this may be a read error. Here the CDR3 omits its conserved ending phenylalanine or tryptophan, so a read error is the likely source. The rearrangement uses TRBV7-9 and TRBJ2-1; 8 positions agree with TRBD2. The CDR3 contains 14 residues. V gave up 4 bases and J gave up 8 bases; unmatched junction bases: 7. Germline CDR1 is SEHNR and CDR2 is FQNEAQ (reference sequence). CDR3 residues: CASSSFREGDEQFS. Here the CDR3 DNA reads TGTGCCAGCAGCTCGTTCCGGGAGGGCGATGAGCAGTTCTCC.

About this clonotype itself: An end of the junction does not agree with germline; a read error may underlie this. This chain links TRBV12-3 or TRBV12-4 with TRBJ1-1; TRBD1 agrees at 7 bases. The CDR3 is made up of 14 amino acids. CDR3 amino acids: CASSLGTVNIEASF. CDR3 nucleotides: TGTGCCAGCAGTTTGGGGACAGTGAACATTGAAGCTTCCTTT.

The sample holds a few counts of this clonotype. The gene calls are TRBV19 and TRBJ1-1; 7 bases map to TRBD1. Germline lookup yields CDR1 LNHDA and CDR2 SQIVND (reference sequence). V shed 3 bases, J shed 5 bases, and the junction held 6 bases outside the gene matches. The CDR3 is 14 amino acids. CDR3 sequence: CASSIIDRETEAFF. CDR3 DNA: TGTGCCAGTAGTATCATCGACAGGGAAACTGAAGCTTTCTTT. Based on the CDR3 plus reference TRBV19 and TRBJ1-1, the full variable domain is DGGITQSPKYLFRKEGQNVTLSCEQNLNHDAMYWYRQDPGQGLRLIYYSQIVNDFQKGDIAEGYSVSREKKESFPLTVTSAQKNPTAFYLCASSIIDRETEAFFGQGTRLTVV.

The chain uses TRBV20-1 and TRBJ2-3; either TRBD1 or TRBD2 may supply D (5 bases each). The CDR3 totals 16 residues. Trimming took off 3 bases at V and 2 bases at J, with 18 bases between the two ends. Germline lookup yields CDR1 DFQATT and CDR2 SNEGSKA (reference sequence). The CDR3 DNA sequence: TGCAGTGCTAGGGTTCCTAACGGGGCCTCCACAGATACGCAGTATTTT. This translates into CSARVPNGASTDTQYF.

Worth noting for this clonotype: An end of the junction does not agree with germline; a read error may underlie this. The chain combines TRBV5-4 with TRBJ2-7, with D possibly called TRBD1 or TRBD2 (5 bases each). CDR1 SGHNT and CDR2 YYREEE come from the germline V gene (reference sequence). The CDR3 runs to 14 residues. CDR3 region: CAGRETRDGYEQYF. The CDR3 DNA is TGTGCCGGCAGGGAAACCCGGGACGGCTACGAACAGTACTTC.

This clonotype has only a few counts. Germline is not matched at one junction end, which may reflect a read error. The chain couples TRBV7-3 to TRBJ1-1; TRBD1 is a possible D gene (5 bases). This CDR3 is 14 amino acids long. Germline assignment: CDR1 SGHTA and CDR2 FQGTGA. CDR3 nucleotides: TGTGCCAGTAGCTTAGGTCCAAGCAGGGCTGAAGCTTTCTTT. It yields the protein CASSLGPSRAEAFF. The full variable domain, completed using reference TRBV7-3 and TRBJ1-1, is GAGVSQTPSNKVTEKGKYVELRCDPISGHTALYWYRQSLGQGPEFLIYFQGTGAADDSGLPNDRFFAVRPEGSVSTLKIQRTERGDSAVYLCASSLGPSRAEAFFGQGTRLTVV.

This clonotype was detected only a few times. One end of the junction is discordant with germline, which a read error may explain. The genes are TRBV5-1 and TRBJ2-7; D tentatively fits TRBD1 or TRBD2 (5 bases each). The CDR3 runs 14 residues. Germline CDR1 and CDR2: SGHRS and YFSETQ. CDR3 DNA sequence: TGCGCCAGCAGCCCCGACCCGGGGCCCCACGAGCAGTATTTC. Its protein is CASSPDPGPHEQYF.

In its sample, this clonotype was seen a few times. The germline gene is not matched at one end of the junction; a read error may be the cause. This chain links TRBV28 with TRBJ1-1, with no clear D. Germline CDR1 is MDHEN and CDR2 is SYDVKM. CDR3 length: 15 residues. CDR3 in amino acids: CANSSLPPTYTEAFF. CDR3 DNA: TGTGCCAACAGTTCATTGCCTCCTACCTACACTGAGGCTTTCTTT. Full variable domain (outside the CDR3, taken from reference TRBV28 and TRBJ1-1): DVKVTQSSRYLVKRTGEKVFLECVQDMDHENMFWYRQDPGLGLRLIYFSYDVKMKEKGDIPEGYSVSREKKERFSLILESASTNQTSMYLCANSSLPPTYTEAFFGQGTRLTVV.